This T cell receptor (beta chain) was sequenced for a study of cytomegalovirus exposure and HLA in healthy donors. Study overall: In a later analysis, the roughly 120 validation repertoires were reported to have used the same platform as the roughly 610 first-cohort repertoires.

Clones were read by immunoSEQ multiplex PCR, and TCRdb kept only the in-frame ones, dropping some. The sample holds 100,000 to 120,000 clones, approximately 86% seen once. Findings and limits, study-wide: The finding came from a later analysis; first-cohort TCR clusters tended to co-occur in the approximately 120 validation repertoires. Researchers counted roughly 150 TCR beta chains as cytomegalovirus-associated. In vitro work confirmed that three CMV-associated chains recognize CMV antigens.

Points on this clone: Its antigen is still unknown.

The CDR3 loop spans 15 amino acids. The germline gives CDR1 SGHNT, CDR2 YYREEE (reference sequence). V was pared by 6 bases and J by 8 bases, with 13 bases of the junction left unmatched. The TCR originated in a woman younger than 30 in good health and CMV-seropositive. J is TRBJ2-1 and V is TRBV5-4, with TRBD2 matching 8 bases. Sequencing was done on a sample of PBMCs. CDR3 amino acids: CASNHYLAGNDEQFF. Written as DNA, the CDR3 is TGTGCCAGCAACCATTACCTAGCGGGTAACGATGAGCAGTTCTTC.